One and the same sample provided the 32 T cell receptor beta chains below, sequenced in a study of tumor-infiltrating lymphocytes in primary liver carcinoma. Germline DNA was extracted alongside blood RNA, which was obtained from unsorted whole blood. A primer matching the constant region was used to make TCR beta cDNA from approximately 500 ng of total RNA. Three nested multiplex PCR rounds, a slightly modified ARM-PCR, produced the libraries for TCR beta. For around 10 cycles apiece, the opening two PCR rounds ran with TRBV1-TRBV30 forward primers and a C-beta reverse primer. TCRdb called the multiplex PCR reads again in MiXCR, with one record for every CDR3 protein. Of hundreds of thousands of distinct CDR3 sequences in the sample, approximately 54% are singletons; the top ten hold 15% to 20%. The sequencing sample was made of peripheral blood. These receptors were taken from a woman in her twenties or thirties with primary liver carcinoma and hepatitis B virus infection.

As concerns this clonotype: The CDR3 carries no conserved terminal phenylalanine or tryptophan, so it likely arises from a read error. V gene TRBV12-3 or TRBV12-4 combines with J gene TRBJ2-3; D possibly corresponds to TRBD1 (6 bases). V lost 2 bases to trimming and J lost 1 base, with 10 bases between them. CDR3 length equals 15 residues. CDR3 loop: CASSLLSGGTDTQYS. CDR3 in DNA: TGTGCCAGCAGTTTATTGTCAGGGGGCACAGATACGCAGTATTCT.

At least ten counts were recorded for this clonotype. The genes are TRBV12-3 or TRBV12-4 and TRBJ2-1; weak D call: TRBD2 (6 bases). V was trimmed by 3 bases and J by 9 bases, leaving 15 bases between them. This CDR3 comprises 14 residues. The CDR3 sequence: CASSFARRDGEQFF. The CDR3 DNA reads TGTGCCAGCAGTTTTGCTAGGCGGGACGGTGAGCAGTTCTTC.

A remark on this clonotype: An end of the junction does not agree with germline; a read error may underlie this. The chain is built from TRBV28 and TRBJ2-3; possibly TRBD1 or TRBD2 for D (6 bases each). Looked up from germline, CDR1 is MDHEN and CDR2 is SYDVKM. The CDR3 covers 15 residues. The CDR3 reads CTSSLRGVLADTQYF. The DNA for the CDR3 is TGTACCAGCAGTTTAAGGGGGGTGTTGGCAGATACACAGTATTTT.

This clonotype was seen a few times. The chain is built from TRBV4-2 and TRBJ2-1; TRBD2 agrees at 9 bases. With V trimmed by 0 bases and J by 3 bases, 6 bases remained unmatched. This CDR3 contains 17 residues. Germline lookup yields CDR1 LGHNA and CDR2 YNFKEQ. CDR3 DNA sequence: TGTGCCAGCAGCCAAGATCTCAGCGGGAGGCGCTACAATGAGCAGTTCTTC. It translates to CASSQDLSGRRYNEQFF.

In this sample, this clonotype turned up many times. The chain combines TRBV29-1 with TRBJ2-3; TRBD2 matches at 11 bases. Looked up from germline, CDR1 is SQVTM and CDR2 is ANQGSEA. The CDR3 sequence is 17 residues long. The ends lost 4 bases at V and 3 bases at J; junction bases unmatched: 12. The CDR3 region has the DNA TGCAGCGTTGCGTTAGGAGGTCTAGCGGGAGGAACAGATACGCAGTATTTT. Translated, it gives CSVALGGLAGGTDTQYF.

In regard to this clonotype: This may be a read error, as it is one base from a much larger clone. V gene TRBV7-9 combines with J gene TRBJ2-7; TRBD2 agrees at 10 bases. Per germline, CDR1 SEHNR and CDR2 FQNEAQ (reference sequence). This CDR3 is built from 16 residues. CDR3 in amino acids: CASSHTLEREGFEQHF. The CDR3 DNA reads TGTGCCAGCAGCCACACACTAGAGCGGGAGGGTTTCGAGCAGCACTTC.

The V call is TRBV4-2, the J call TRBJ2-7; D is uncertain. The germline V gene has CDR1 LGHNA and CDR2 YNFKEQ. The germline V and J ends were trimmed by 1 base and 0 bases, with 10 bases remaining between them. The CDR3 extends over 15 amino acids. The CDR3 spells CASSQARSSSYEQYF. The CDR3 region has the DNA TGTGCCAGCAGCCAAGCACGAAGTAGCTCCTACGAGCAGTACTTC.

As to this clonotype: It is likely a read error, because the conserved phenylalanine at the end of the CDR3 is missing. The chain uses TRBV4-3 and TRBJ2-3; tentative D call: TRBD1 (6 bases). This CDR3 has 14 residues. Trimming removed 3 bases from V and 4 bases from J, with 11 bases in between. Germline V gene sequence: CDR1 LGHNA, CDR2 YSLEER. The DNA for the CDR3 is TGCGCCAGCAGCCAGGGGGCTAGGGCAGATACGCAGTATCTT. Its protein is CASSQGARADTQYL.

On this clonotype itself: One junction end disagrees with the germline gene, perhaps due to a read error. V and J are TRBV6-5 and TRBJ1-1, with 8 positions matching TRBD1. The germline CDR1 and CDR2 sequences are MNHEY and SVGAGI. The CDR3 totals 14 residues. As DNA, the CDR3 is TGTACCAGCAGCCCAGACAGGGGGAACACTGAAGCTTTCTTT. Protein product: CTSSPDRGNTEAFF.

In this sample, this clonotype turned up a few times. A much larger clone lies one base from this, so it may be a read error. The rearrangement joins TRBV6-2 or TRBV6-3 to TRBJ2-1; 12 bases align to TRBD2. The length of the CDR3 is 15 residues. The V and J ends lost 6 bases and 7 bases, in that order; junction bases with no gene match: 7. Germline V gives CDR1 MNHEY, CDR2 SVGEGT. CDR3 coding DNA: TGTGCCAGCAGGCTAGCGGGAGGGGGTGAGAATGAGCAGTTCTTC. Its protein is CASRLAGGGENEQFF.

On this clonotype itself: Since a much larger clone is just one base distant, this may be a read error. This sequence joins TRBV29-1 and TRBJ2-1, with TRBD2 identical over 14 bases. Germline V gives CDR1 SQVTM, CDR2 ANQGSEA. This CDR3 has 15 amino acids. CDR3 in DNA: TGCAGCGGGGGGACTAGCGGGAGTCGCTACAATGAGCAGCTCTTC. Amino acids: CSGGTSGSRYNEQLF.

This clonotype was detected many times. CDR3 in DNA: TGTGCCAGCAGCGCGATAAGCGGCTACGAGCAGTACTTC. Translating it yields CASSAISGYEQYF. This chain joins TRBV11-2 and TRBJ2-7; tentative D call: TRBD2 (5 bases). CDR1 is SGHAT and CDR2 is FQNNGV in the germline V gene. The CDR3 has 13 residues. V gave up 5 bases and J gave up 3 bases, with 11 bases separating them.

Of note for this clonotype: Mismatch with germline at one junction end may stem from a read error. V is TRBV11-3 and J is TRBJ2-1; 8 nucleotides match TRBD2. Germline loops: CDR1 SGHNT, CDR2 YENEEA. CDR3 length: 18 residues. The CDR3 spells CASSLAGTSGRTVNEQLF. DNA for the CDR3: TGTGCCAGCAGCCTGGCTGGGACTAGTGGGAGGACCGTCAATGAGCAGCTCTTC.

The V and J genes are TRBV19 and TRBJ2-1, with 8 bases matching TRBD1. From germline, CDR1 is LNHDA and CDR2 SQIVND (reference sequence). V shed 3 bases, J shed 5 bases, and the junction held 6 bases outside the gene matches. This CDR3 comprises 15 residues. As DNA, the CDR3 is TGTGCCAGTAGTATCAGGACAGGGAACAACAATGAGCAGTTCTTC. Its protein is CASSIRTGNNNEQFF.

Many counts were recorded for this clonotype. CDR3 region: CSVEPSQGGIQYF. CDR3 coding DNA: TGCAGCGTTGAACCCTCCCAGGGAGGAATTCAGTACTTC. This chain joins TRBV29-1 and TRBJ2-4, with D perhaps TRBD2 (6 bases). This CDR3 region has 13 residues. V was shortened by 2 bases and J by 10 bases, with 15 bases between the two germline ends. Germline V gene lookup returns CDR1 SQVTM and CDR2 ANQGSEA.

The chain recombines TRBV11-2 with TRBJ2-7; the D gene is possibly TRBD2 (5 bases). This CDR3 has 13 amino acids. The germline V gene has CDR1 SGHAT and CDR2 FQNNGV. V dropped 2 bases and J dropped 13 bases, with 18 bases sitting between them. As DNA, the CDR3 is TGTGCCAGCAGCTTACGGAGGACCTACGGGCAATACTTC. It yields the protein CASSLRRTYGQYF.

In this sample, this clonotype turned up a few times. This chain joins TRBV12-3 or TRBV12-4 and TRBJ2-1, with a weak D call TRBD2 (7 bases). This CDR3 has 13 residues. V lost 7 bases and J lost 8, with 15 bases in between. As DNA, the CDR3 is TGTGCCAGCAAGGGCCAAGGGGGGGATGAGCAGTTCTTC. Encoded protein: CASKGQGGDEQFF.

Details on this clonotype: This may come from a read error, since a much larger clone is one base off. The CDR3 loop is CTSSYGTANQPQHF. Here the CDR3 DNA reads TGTACCAGCAGTTATGGTACAGCGAATCAGCCCCAGCATTTT. This chain links TRBV6-6 with TRBJ1-5; D is unclear. Germline V gene sequence: CDR1 MNHNY, CDR2 SVGAGI (reference sequence). This CDR3 is built from 14 residues.

Of note for this clonotype: The junction differs from germline at one of its ends, possibly a read error. The rearrangement joins TRBV6-1 to TRBJ2-7; tentative D call: TRBD2 (6 bases). Germline CDR1 and CDR2: MNHNS and SASEGT. This CDR3 contains 12 residues. CDR3 nucleotides: TGTACCAGCAAGGAGGGGCGATACGAGCAGTACTTC. This gives the protein CTSKEGRYEQYF.

The V gene is TRBV6-2 or TRBV6-3, the J gene TRBJ2-7; D is possibly TRBD2 (5 bases). Germline assignment: CDR1 MNHEY and CDR2 SVGEGT. The germline V and J ends were trimmed by 6 bases and 5 bases, with 11 bases remaining between them. The CDR3 length is 12 residues. As DNA, the CDR3 is TGTGCCAGCAGCTCTTGGGAGAACGAGCAGTACTTC. Translation: CASSSWENEQYF.

Regarding this clonotype: Since a much larger clone is just one base distant, this may be a read error. This sequence joins TRBV12-3 or TRBV12-4 and TRBJ2-3; D unresolved. CDR3 length: 11 amino acids. The CDR3 region is CTSSYADTQYF. The CDR3 coding sequence is TGTACCAGCAGTTATGCAGATACGCAGTATTTT.

As for this clonotype: A read error may be the cause here, since a much bigger clone is one base away. The gene calls are TRBV4-3 and TRBJ2-1, with D tentatively TRBD2 (5 bases). This CDR3 region has 14 residues. Germline CDR1 is LGHNA and CDR2 is YSLEER. The CDR3, as DNA: TGCACCAGCAGCCAAGACCGGGGATGGGATGAGCAGTTCTTC. Protein product: CTSSQDRGWDEQFF.

For this clonotype: A read error may produce the germline difference seen at one junction end. This chain joins TRBV4-1 and TRBJ2-5; D might be TRBD1 or TRBD2, each matching 5 bases. Germline CDR1 reads MGHRA; CDR2 reads YSYEKL. CDR3 length: 15 residues. Here the CDR3 DNA reads TGCGCCAGCGGCCTAACCGGGACGCGGTGGGAGACCCTGTACTTC. It codes for CASGLTGTRWETLYF.

This clonotype was seen once. This sequence may be a read error, since a much larger clone differs from it by one base. The chain uses TRBV10-3 and TRBJ2-1; D is possibly TRBD2 (6 bases). Germline V lookup: CDR1 ENHRY, CDR2 SYGVKD. The CDR3 sequence is 17 residues long. The CDR3 nucleotides are TGTACCATCAGTGAGTCGATCTCCGGGAGCTCCTACAATGAGCAGTTCTTC. Translation: CTISESISGSSYNEQFF.

Points on this clonotype: At one of its ends the junction is not consistent with the germline gene, which may arise from a read error. The rearrangement joins TRBV6-5 to TRBJ1-1; D may be TRBD1 (5 bases). The CDR3 is made up of 14 amino acids. Germline V gene lookup returns CDR1 MNHEY and CDR2 SVGAGI. The CDR3 DNA is TGTGCCCGCAGTCGGGACGGTCCGCGTGTAGAAGCTTTCTTT. Translated: CARSRDGPRVEAFF.

V gene TRBV10-3 combines with J gene TRBJ2-5; D might be TRBD2 (5 bases). CDR3 length: 14 residues. Germline values: CDR1 ENHRY, CDR2 SYGVKD. DNA for the CDR3: TGTGTCCCGGAGGACGGCGGACCCCAAGAGACCCAGTACTTC. Translating gives CVPEDGGPQETQYF.

About this clonotype: Since the CDR3 does not end with the conserved phenylalanine or tryptophan, this likely comes from a read error. The chain joins TRBV28 to TRBJ2-1; TRBD2 matches at 7 bases. CDR3 size: 16 residues. Unmatched junction bases numbered 17, after V lost 6 bases and J lost 9 bases. Germline V gene data show CDR1 as MDHEN and CDR2 as SYDVKM. This chain's CDR3 is CASSIPAAAGVSEQFS. In DNA, the CDR3 is TGTGCCAGCAGCATCCCCGCCGCGGCGGGAGTGTCTGAGCAGTTCTCC.

The sample holds a few counts of this clonotype. The chain carries TRBV14 and TRBJ2-1; no clear D gene. The CDR3 has 16 residues. Germline V gene lookup returns CDR1 SGHDN and CDR2 FVKESK. V was cut by 0 bases and J by 2 bases, with 11 bases left in between. The CDR3 coding sequence is TGTGCCAGCAGCCAAGATAGTATACCCACCTACAATGAGCAGTTCTTC. It translates to CASSQDSIPTYNEQFF. The complete variable domain, with remaining parts taken from reference TRBV14 and TRBJ2-1, reads EAGVTQFPSHSVIEKGQTVTLRCDPISGHDNLYWYRRVMGKEIKFLLHFVKESKQDESGMPNNRFLAERTGGTYSTLKVQPAELEDSGVYFCASSQDSIPTYNEQFFGPGTRLTVL.

As to this clonotype: Just one base apart from a much larger clone, this may be a read error. The chain links TRBV6-2 or TRBV6-3 to TRBJ1-5; possibly TRBD1 for D (6 bases). Trimming removed 8 bases from V and 4 bases from J, with 18 bases in between. The CDR3 covers 15 residues. Germline V lookup: CDR1 MNHEY, CDR2 SVGEGT. Written as DNA, the CDR3 is TGTGCCAGCGGATCTCAGGGGATTGGGAATCAGCCCCAGCATTTT. It is translated as CASGSQGIGNQPQHF.

There are a few counts of this clonotype. The gene calls are TRBV4-1 and TRBJ1-6; D ambiguous. The CDR3 contains 14 residues. Germline lookup yields CDR1 MGHRA and CDR2 YSYEKL. Between the trimmed V and J ends, which lost 1 base and 7 bases, there was a span of 8 bases. The CDR3 protein is CASSQGFTNSPLHF. CDR3 coding DNA: TGCGCCAGCAGCCAAGGTTTCACAAATTCACCCCTCCACTTT.

Details on this clonotype: One end of the junction fails to match germline, which may point to a read error. This chain uses TRBV11-3 with TRBJ1-5, with D unclear. The CDR3 is made up of 13 amino acids. Germline CDR1 SGHNT, CDR2 YENEEA. The CDR3 here is CASTLGPGQPQHF. The DNA of the CDR3 is TGTGCCAGCACCTTAGGGCCCGGCCAGCCCCAGCATTTT. Using reference TRBV11-3 and TRBJ1-5 for the parts outside the CDR3, the full variable domain is EAGVVQSPRYKIIEKKQPVAFWCNPISGHNTLYWYLQNLGQGPELLIRYENEEAVDDSQLPKDRFSAERLKGVDSTLKIQPAELGDSAVYLCASTLGPGQPQHFGDGTRLSIL.

The V and J genes are TRBV6-5 and TRBJ2-2, with D uncertain. The germline gives CDR1 MNHEY, CDR2 SVGAGI. The CDR3 runs to 13 residues. Trimming cost V 6 bases and J 1 base, with 6 bases left between them. The CDR3 loop reads CASSPMNTGELFF. CDR3 DNA: TGTGCCAGCAGCCCTATGAACACCGGGGAGCTGTTTTTT.